This T cell receptor beta chain was identified during a study of T cell repertoires in cytomegalovirus infection. TCRdb re-called the reads with MiXCR, one entry per CDR3 protein. This sample has about 280,000 distinct CDR3 sequences, with under 25% found just once. Only a few counts were recorded for this clonotype. Its specificity is not known. The CDR3 sequence is 14 residues long. Between the trimmed V and J ends, which lost 4 bases and 0 bases, there was a span of 8 bases. CDR1 is SEHNR, CDR2 FQNEAQ, per germline (reference sequence). The TCR comes from a human donor in good health (CMV status not recorded). Some clones in this sample may be carry-over from other donors' samples. The sequencing here drew on cultured PBMCs, taken from culture after CMV antigen stimulation. The rearrangement joins TRBV7-9 to TRBJ2-3; tentative D call: TRBD2 (6 bases). CDR3 bases: TGTGCCAGCAGCTGGGAGGCCAGCACAGATACGCAGTATTTT. It encodes CASSWEASTDTQYF.